Given below is one T cell receptor (beta chain) in context. What it binds is unknown. Healthy and HIV-negative, the adult donors had no recent acute infections or vaccinations. DNA from unsorted PBMC was sequenced on ten immunoSEQ deep assay plates. How the authors handled the data: With immunoSEQ giving junction-only sequences and no quality scores, filtering differed. Sequencing used immunoSEQ multiplex PCR; TCRdb keeps in-frame clones, though not all of them. D and trimming were read from the DNA, whereas the V and J calls and clone size are those reported in that table. The sample holds around 500,000 clones; more than 65% are singletons and the top ten take about an eighth. This record comes from a study of shared clonotypes between healthy human individuals. Study observations and caveats: The diversity represented, both genetic and in exposure history, was limited by few donors.

The sequence derives from a woman in her thirties or forties in good health. Some clones in this sample may be carry-over from other donors' samples. Sequenced sample: PBMCs.

CDR3 residues: CASSLRASGTEAFF. In DNA, the CDR3 is TGTGCCAGCAGTTTGAGAGCGTCGGGCACTGAAGCTTTCTTT. V and J are TRBV28 and TRBJ1-1; no clear D. The CDR3 totals 14 residues. V dropped 3 bases and J dropped 4 bases, with 12 bases sitting between them. CDR1 and CDR2 from the germline V gene are MDHEN and SYDVKM.